Sequencing of this TCR beta chain was carried out in a study of metastatic and nonmetastatic thyroid tumors. Study in general: Comparative analysis of repertoires was undertaken across blood and tumor or nodule tissue obtained from malignant and benign thyroid patients.

Trimming took off 1 base at V and 1 base at J, with 15 bases between the two ends. Looked up from germline, CDR1 is MNHEY and CDR2 is SVGAGI. This CDR3 is built from 17 residues. Original handling: Researchers built a distant-metastasis classifier for papillary thyroid cancer that drew on CDR3 differences across clinicopathological groups. TCRdb used MiXCR to call clones anew from the PCR reads. The authors' filters were not applied to this entry. The data contain tens of thousands of clones, around 20% of them singletons. This clone came up many times. Thyroid surgery had not been preceded by any treatment in any patient.

Specimen: blood. The receptor was derived from a female donor with papillary thyroid cancer or a benign thyroid nodule (not recorded which). Some clones in this sample may be carry-over from other donors' samples. This chain uses TRBV6-5 with TRBJ2-3, with a weak D call TRBD2 (7 bases). The CDR3, as DNA: TGTGCCAGCAGTTACTTTTCGGGGGGCAAGCGCACAGATACGCAGTATTTT. It is translated as CASSYFSGGKRTDTQYF.